This T cell receptor beta chain was observed in a study of metastatic and nonmetastatic thyroid tumors. Study context: The study looked at repertoires side by side in blood and in tumor or nodule tissue from malignant and benign thyroid patients. General observations from the study: Benign nodules reportedly had significantly lower TCR beta diversity than malignant thyroid tumors in blood and tumor.

This clone was counted many times. The antigen remains undetermined. With MiXCR, TCRdb reprocessed the PCR reads. The sample shows more than 65,000 clones, 13% to 15% of them seen only once. Germline V gene lookup returns CDR1 SGDLS and CDR2 YYNGEE. V dropped 2 bases and J dropped 6 bases, with 9 bases sitting between them. The CDR3 contains 13 residues. Not a single patient had been given any form of treatment at any point before undergoing thyroid surgery. This TCR derives from a male donor with papillary thyroid cancer or a benign thyroid nodule (not recorded which). Some clones in this sample may be carry-over from other donors' samples. The chain carries TRBV9 and TRBJ2-1; no clear D gene. Sequenced input: blood. The CDR3 DNA sequence: TGTGCCAGCAGCGTGGGCTTGGCCAATGAGCAGTTCTTC. This encodes CASSVGLANEQFF.